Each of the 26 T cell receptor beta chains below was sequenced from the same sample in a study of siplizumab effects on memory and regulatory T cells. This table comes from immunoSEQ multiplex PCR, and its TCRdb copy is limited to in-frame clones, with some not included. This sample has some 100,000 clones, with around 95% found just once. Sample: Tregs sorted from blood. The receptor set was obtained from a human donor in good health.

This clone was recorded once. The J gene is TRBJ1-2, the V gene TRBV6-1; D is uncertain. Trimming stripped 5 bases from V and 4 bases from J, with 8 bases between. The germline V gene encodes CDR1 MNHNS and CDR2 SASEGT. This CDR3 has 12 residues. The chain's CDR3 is CASSQQFYGYTF. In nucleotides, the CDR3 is TGTGCCAGCAGTCAACAATTCTATGGCTACACCTTC.

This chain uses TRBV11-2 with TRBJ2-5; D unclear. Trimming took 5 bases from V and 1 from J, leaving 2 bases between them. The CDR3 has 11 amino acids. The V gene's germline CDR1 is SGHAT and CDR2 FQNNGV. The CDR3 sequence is CASSPQETQYF. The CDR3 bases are TGTGCCAGCAGCCCCCAAGAGACCCAGTACTTC.

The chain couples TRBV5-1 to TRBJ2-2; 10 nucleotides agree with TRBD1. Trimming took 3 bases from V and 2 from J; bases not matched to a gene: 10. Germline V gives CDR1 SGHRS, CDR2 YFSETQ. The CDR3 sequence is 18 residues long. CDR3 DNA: TGCGCCAGCAGCTCCCCGGGACAGGGGCTAATCAACACCGGGGAGCTGTTTTTT. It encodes CASSSPGQGLINTGELFF.

CDR3 nucleotides: TGTGCCAGCAGCCAAGGGGGGTCGGGGGAAAAACTGTTTTTT. Translation gives CASSQGGSGEKLFF. This chain joins TRBV28 and TRBJ1-4, with a weak D call TRBD1 (6 bases). From germline, CDR1 is MDHEN and CDR2 SYDVKM. The CDR3 runs to 14 residues. V lost 6 bases and J lost 8, with 16 bases in between. The whole variable domain, filled in from reference TRBV28 and TRBJ1-4, reads DVKVTQSSRYLVKRTGEKVFLECVQDMDHENMFWYRQDPGLGLRLIYFSYDVKMKEKGDIPEGYSVSREKKERFSLILESASTNQTSMYLCASSQGGSGEKLFFGSGTQLSVL.

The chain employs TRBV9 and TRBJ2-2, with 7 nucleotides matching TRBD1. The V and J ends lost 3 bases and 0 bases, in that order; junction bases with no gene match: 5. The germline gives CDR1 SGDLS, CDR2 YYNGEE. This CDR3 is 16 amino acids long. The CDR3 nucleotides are TGTGCCAGCAGCGCCCGACAGGGTTCGAACACCGGGGAGCTGTTTTTT. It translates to CASSARQGSNTGELFF.

CDR3 in amino acids: CASSIIGFGEREQFF. The CDR3 DNA reads as TGTGCCAGTAGTATAATAGGGTTCGGGGAGCGCGAGCAGTTCTTC. This chain joins TRBV19 and TRBJ2-1, with TRBD2 as a possible D gene (5 bases). The germline V gene has CDR1 LNHDA and CDR2 SQIVND (reference sequence). The V end was cut by 2 bases, the J end by 10 bases, with 18 bases between. CDR3 size: 15 residues.

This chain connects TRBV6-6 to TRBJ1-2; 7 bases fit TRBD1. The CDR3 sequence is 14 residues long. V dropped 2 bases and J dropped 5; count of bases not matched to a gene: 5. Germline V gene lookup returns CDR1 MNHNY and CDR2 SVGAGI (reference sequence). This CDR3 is CASSYPPGGYGYTF. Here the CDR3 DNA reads TGTGCCAGCAGTTACCCTCCAGGGGGATATGGCTACACCTTC.

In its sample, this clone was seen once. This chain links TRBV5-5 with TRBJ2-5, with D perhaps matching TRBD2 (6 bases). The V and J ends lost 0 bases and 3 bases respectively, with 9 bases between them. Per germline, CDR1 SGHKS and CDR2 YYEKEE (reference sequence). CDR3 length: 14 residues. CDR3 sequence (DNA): TGTGCCAGCAGCTTGGTACTAGCCGAAGAGACCCAGTACTTC. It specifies CASSLVLAEETQYF.

The CDR3 is CASSSRSAVSYEQYF. In nucleotides, the CDR3 is TGTGCCAGCAGCTCAAGATCGGCTGTAAGCTACGAGCAGTACTTC. The J gene is TRBJ2-7, the V gene TRBV13, with D uncertain. Germline assignment: CDR1 PRHDT and CDR2 FYEKMQ (reference sequence). The CDR3 length is 15 residues. V was shortened by 4 bases and J by 3 bases, with 16 bases between the two germline ends.

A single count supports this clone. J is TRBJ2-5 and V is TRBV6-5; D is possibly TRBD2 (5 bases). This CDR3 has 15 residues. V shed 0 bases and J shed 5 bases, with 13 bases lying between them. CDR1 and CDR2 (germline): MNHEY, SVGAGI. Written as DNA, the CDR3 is TGTGCCAGCAGTTACTCGGAGGACGCTTGGGAGACCCAGTACTTC. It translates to CASSYSEDAWETQYF.

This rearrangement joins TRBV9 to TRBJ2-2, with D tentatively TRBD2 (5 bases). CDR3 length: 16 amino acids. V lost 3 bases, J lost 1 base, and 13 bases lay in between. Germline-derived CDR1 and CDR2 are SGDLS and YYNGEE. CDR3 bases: TGTGCCAGCAGCGCCCAGACTAACCTGAACACCGGGGAGCTGTTTTTT. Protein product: CASSAQTNLNTGELFF.

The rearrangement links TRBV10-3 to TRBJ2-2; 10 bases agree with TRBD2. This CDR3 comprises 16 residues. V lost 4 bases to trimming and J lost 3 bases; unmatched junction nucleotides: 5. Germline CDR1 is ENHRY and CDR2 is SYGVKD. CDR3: CAISGTSGTDTGELFF. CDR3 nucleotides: TGTGCCATCAGTGGGACTAGCGGTACCGACACCGGGGAGCTGTTTTTT.

CDR3 sequence: CASSLPDLVTQYF. CDR3 sequence (DNA): TGTGCCAGCAGTTTACCGGATCTAGTGACGCAGTATTTT. The chain is built from TRBV28 and TRBJ2-3; D not certain. The CDR3 is 13 amino acids. V was trimmed by 2 bases and J by 9 bases, leaving 12 bases between them. Looked up from germline, CDR1 is MDHEN and CDR2 is SYDVKM.

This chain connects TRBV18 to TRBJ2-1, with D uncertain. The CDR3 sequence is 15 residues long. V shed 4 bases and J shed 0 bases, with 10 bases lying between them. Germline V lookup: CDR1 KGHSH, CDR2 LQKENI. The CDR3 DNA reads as TGTGCCAGCTCACAGCGAACGAGCTCCTACAATGAGCAGTTCTTC. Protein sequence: CASSQRTSSYNEQFF.

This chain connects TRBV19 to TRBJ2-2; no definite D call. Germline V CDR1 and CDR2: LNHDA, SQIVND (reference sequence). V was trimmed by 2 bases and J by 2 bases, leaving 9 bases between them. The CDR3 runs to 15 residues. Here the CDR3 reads CASSIRQANTGELFF. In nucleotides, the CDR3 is TGTGCCAGTAGTATAAGGCAGGCCAACACCGGGGAGCTGTTTTTT.

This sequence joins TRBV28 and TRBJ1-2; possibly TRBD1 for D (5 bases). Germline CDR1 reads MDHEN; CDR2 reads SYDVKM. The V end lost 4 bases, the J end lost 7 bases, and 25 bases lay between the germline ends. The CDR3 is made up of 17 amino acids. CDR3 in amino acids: CASSSGGRPGGLGGYTF. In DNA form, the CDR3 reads TGTGCCAGCAGTTCGGGGGGACGTCCGGGAGGGCTCGGTGGCTACACCTTC.

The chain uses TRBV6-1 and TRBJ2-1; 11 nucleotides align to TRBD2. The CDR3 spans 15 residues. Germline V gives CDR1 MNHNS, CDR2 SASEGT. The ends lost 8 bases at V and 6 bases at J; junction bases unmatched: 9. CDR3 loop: CASLNLAGGGNEQFF. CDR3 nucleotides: TGTGCCAGCCTCAATTTAGCGGGAGGGGGCAATGAGCAGTTCTTC.

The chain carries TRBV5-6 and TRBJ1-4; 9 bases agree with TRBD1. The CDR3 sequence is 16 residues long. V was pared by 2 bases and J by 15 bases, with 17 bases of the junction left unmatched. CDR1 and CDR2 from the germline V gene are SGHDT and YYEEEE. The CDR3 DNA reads TGTGCCAGCAGCTTTCGGACAGGGGCTAAACTTGTATCGTTGTTTTTT. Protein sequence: CASSFRTGAKLVSLFF.

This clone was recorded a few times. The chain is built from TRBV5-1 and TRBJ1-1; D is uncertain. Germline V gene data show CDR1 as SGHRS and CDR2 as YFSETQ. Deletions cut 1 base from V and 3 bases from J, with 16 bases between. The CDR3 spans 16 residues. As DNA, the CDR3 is TGCGCCAGCAGCTTGAGATTTAGGTGGAACGACACTGAAGCTTTCTTT. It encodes CASSLRFRWNDTEAFF.

The CDR3 region is CASSLRGTEENTEAFF. The CDR3 bases are TGTGCCAGCTCGCTTCGAGGGACGGAAGAGAACACTGAAGCTTTCTTT. The chain links TRBV21-1 to TRBJ1-1. TRBV21-1 is tagged as a pseudogene. The length of the CDR3 is 16 residues.

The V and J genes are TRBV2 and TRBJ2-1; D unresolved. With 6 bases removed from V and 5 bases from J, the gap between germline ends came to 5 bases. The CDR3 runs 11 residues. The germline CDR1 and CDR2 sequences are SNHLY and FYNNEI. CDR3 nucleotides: TGTGCCAGCAGCTTTAACAATGAGCAGTTCTTC. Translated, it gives CASSFNNEQFF.

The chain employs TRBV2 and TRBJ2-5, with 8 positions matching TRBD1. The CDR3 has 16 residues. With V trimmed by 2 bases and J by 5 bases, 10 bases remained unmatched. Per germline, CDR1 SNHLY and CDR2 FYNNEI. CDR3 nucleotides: TGTGCCAGCAGTGAATTTTGGGCAGGGGGCAGGGAGACCCAGTACTTC. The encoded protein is CASSEFWAGGRETQYF. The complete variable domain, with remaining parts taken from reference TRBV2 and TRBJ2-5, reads EPEVTQTPSHQVTQMGQEVILRCVPISNHLYFYWYRQILGQKVEFLVSFYNNEISEKSEIFDDQFSVERPDGSNFTLKIRSTKLEDSAMYFCASSEFWAGGRETQYFGPGTRLLVL.

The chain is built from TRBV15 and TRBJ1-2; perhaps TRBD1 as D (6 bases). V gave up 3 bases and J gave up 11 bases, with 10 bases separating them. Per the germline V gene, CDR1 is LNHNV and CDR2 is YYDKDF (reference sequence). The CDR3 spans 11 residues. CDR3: CATSRAGTYTF. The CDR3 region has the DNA TGTGCCACCAGCAGGGCCGGGACATACACCTTC.

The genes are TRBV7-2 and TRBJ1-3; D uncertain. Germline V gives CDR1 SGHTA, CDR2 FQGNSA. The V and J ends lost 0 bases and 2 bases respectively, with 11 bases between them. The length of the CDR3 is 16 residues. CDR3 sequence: CASSLAPVPPGNTIYF. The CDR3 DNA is TGTGCCAGCAGCTTAGCCCCGGTGCCCCCTGGAAACACCATATATTTT.

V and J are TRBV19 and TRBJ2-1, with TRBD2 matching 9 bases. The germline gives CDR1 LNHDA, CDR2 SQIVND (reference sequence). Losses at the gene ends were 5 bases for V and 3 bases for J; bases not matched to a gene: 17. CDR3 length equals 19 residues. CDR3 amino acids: CASSPPPGGLAGFYNEQFF. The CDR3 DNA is TGTGCCAGTAGTCCTCCACCAGGGGGGCTAGCGGGATTCTACAATGAGCAGTTCTTC.

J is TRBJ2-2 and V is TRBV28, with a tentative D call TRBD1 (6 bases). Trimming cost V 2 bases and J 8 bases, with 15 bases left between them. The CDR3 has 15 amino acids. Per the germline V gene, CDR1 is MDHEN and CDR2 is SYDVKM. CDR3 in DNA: TGTGCCAGCAGTTTAAGCCAGGGGATTTCAGGGGAGCTGTTTTTT. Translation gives CASSLSQGISGELFF.